This T cell receptor (beta chain) was retrieved from a study of cytomegalovirus exposure and HLA in healthy donors. The CDR3 contains 16 residues. Trimming shortened V by 7 bases and J by 1 base, and 19 bases separated the two germline ends. Looked up from germline, CDR1 is MNHEY and CDR2 is SMNVEV (reference sequence). This clone was seen once. Use of 60 Vbeta and 13 Jbeta primers characterized the PCR. Some clones are missing from TCRdb's copy, which holds only in-frame ones; the method was immunoSEQ multiplex PCR. Of more than 150,000 clones listed, around 80% are singletons. The receptor was derived from a woman between 18 and 29 years old in good health and CMV-seronegative. V and J are TRBV27 and TRBJ1-1; TRBD1 might be the D (5 bases). The sequenced material came from PBMCs. CDR3: CASTAYVGGQNTEAFF. The CDR3, as DNA: TGTGCCAGCACCGCTTACGTGGGAGGACAGAACACTGAAGCTTTCTTT.